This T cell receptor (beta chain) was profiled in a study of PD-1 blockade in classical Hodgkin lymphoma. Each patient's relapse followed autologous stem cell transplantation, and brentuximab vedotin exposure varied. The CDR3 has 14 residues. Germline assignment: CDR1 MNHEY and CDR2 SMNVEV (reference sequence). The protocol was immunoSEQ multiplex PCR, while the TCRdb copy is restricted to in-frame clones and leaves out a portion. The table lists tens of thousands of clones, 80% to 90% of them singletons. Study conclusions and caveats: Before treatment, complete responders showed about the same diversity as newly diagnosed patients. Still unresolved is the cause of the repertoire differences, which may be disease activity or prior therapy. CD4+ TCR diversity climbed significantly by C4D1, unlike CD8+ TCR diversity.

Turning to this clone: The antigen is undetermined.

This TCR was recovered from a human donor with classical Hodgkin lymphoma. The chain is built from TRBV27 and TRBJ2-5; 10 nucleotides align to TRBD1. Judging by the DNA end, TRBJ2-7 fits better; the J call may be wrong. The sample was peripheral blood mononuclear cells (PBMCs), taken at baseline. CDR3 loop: CASETRTGGVEQYF. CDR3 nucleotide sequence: TGTGCCAGCGAGACTAGGACAGGGGGGGTCGAGCAGTACTTC.